This T cell receptor (beta chain) appears in the sequencing data of a study of blood T cell repertoires in COVID-19. Trimming took 3 bases from V and 1 from J, leaving 15 bases between them. This CDR3 contains 16 residues. Germline lookup yields CDR1 MNHEY and CDR2 SVGAGI. Produced via immunoSEQ multiplex PCR; TCRdb's table is partial and in-frame only. The sample consists of some 350,000 clones, more than 85% of them appearing once. The chain is built from TRBV6-5 and TRBJ1-2; possibly TRBD1 for D (6 bases). This clonotype was sampled from a human donor in a cohort sampled during active COVID-19. Sequences were obtained from peripheral blood. The CDR3 loop is CASSYVVEGVNYGYTF. In nucleotides, the CDR3 is TGTGCCAGCAGTTATGTGGTAGAGGGGGTTAACTATGGCTACACCTTC.